This paragraph covers one T cell receptor (beta chain) sequence. This record comes from a study of blood T cell repertoires in COVID-19. The overall study: Italy, Spain and the United States were the sources of the convalescent and acute COVID-19 samples. In each case, the material was cDNA or gDNA derived from T cells, B-cell-depleted T cells, or PBMCs.

The CDR3 sequence is 14 residues long. Per the germline V gene, CDR1 is SGHAT and CDR2 is FQNNGV. Between the trimmed V and J ends, which lost 1 base and 7 bases, there was a span of 8 bases. Original processing methods: Researchers report that nucleated cell counts were estimated from reference gene primer amplification. Measured with immunoSEQ multiplex PCR; TCRdb has only the in-frame clones, and not every one. That table supplies the V and J calls and clone size; D and trimming were determined from the DNA. This sample has hundreds of thousands of clones, with approximately 85% found just once. The chain recombines TRBV11-2 with TRBJ1-6; D uncertain. Sample: PBMCs or T cells enriched from blood (not recorded which). The sequence was collected from a woman between 50 and 59 years old with acute COVID-19. The CDR3 protein is CASSLGLRNSPLHF. CDR3 in DNA: TGTGCCAGCAGCTTAGGTCTTAGAAATTCACCCCTCCACTTT.